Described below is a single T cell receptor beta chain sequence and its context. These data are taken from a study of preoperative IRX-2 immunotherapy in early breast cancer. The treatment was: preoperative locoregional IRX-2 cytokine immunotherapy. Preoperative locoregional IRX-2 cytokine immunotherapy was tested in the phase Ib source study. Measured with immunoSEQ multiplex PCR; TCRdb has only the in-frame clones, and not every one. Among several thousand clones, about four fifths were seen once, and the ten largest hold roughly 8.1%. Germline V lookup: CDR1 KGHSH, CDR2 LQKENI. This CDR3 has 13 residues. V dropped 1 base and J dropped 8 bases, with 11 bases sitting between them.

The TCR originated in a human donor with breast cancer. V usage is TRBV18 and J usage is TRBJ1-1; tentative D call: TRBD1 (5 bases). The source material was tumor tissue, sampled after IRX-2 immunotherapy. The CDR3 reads CASSPRRGVEAFF. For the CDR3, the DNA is TGTGCCAGCTCACCACGCCGGGGCGTAGAAGCTTTCTTT.